Each of the 22 T cell receptor beta chains below was sequenced from the same sample in a study of T-cell memory formation after mild COVID-19 (dated by TCRdb to the early 2020s). Library preparation was by 5' RACE. Sequenced on an Illumina NovaSeq 6000. TCRdb trimmed the raw reads at Q25, called clones with MiXCR and kept productive beta chains. Every entry covers one CDR3 protein and lists the most common genes and DNA from its rows. In this sample the table shows 500,000 to 650,000 distinct CDR3 sequences, about 20% of which occur a single time. The ten largest clones take up 7.5% to 9.5% of the sample. The sample taken for sequencing was PBMCs or a T cell subset sorted from them (not recorded which). These TCRs come from an adult woman who had mild COVID-19 (a few samples of this study predate the infection). The sample titles of this study are shuffled in the database, so cell type and time point are left out; the donor was told from shared clones.

The rearrangement joins TRBV6-6 to TRBJ2-1, with 9 bases fitting TRBD1. This CDR3 comprises 16 residues. The junction had 7 bases not matched to a gene; V was cut back by 0 bases and J by 7 bases. Germline V gene sequence: CDR1 MNHNY, CDR2 SVGAGI (reference sequence). The CDR3 is CASSYSPDRGNNEQFF. The CDR3, as DNA: TGTGCCAGCAGTTACTCGCCGGACAGGGGAAATAATGAGCAGTTCTTC.

This chain joins TRBV10-3 and TRBJ2-3; the match to TRBD2 covers 10 bases. Trimming removed 6 bases from V and 0 bases from J; junction bases left unmatched: 9. The CDR3 runs to 17 residues. Germline V CDR1 and CDR2: ENHRY, SYGVKD. This CDR3 is CAIRNGLAEKSTDTQYF. In nucleotides, the CDR3 is TGTGCCATCAGAAACGGACTAGCGGAAAAAAGCACAGATACGCAGTATTTT.

The CDR3 DNA reads TGTGCCAGCAGTACCGGACAGGGGAGAGTCTACGAGCAGTACTTC. It is translated as CASSTGQGRVYEQYF. The chain has TRBV2 and TRBJ2-7; 9 bases map to TRBD1. Trimming took 5 bases from V and 3 from J; bases not matched to a gene: 8. Germline V gene data show CDR1 as SNHLY and CDR2 as FYNNEI. CDR3 length equals 15 residues.

This clonotype has more than one count but fewer than ten. V is TRBV10-3 and J is TRBJ1-2, with D tentatively TRBD1 (5 bases). Trimming took off 11 bases at V and 2 bases at J, with 15 bases between the two ends. Germline-derived CDR1 and CDR2 are ENHRY and SYGVKD. The CDR3 has 13 amino acids. The CDR3 DNA sequence: TGTGCCTCCAGGGAGACGGCCAACTATGGCTACACCTTC. This encodes CASRETANYGYTF.

The table lists this clonotype with a few counts. This chain links TRBV6-5 with TRBJ1-1; 8 bases match TRBD1. Trimming removed 5 bases from V and 11 bases from J; junction bases left unmatched: 7. The CDR3 length is 12 residues. Germline values: CDR1 MNHEY, CDR2 SVGAGI. The CDR3 sequence is CASSPGTGHAFF. The DNA of the CDR3 is TGTGCCAGCAGTCCCGGGACAGGTCACGCTTTCTTT.

V gene TRBV27 combines with J gene TRBJ1-3; D gene ambiguous. This CDR3 region has 14 residues. V gave up 4 bases and J gave up 1 base, with 8 bases separating them. Germline V gives CDR1 MNHEY, CDR2 SMNVEV (reference sequence). The CDR3 spells CASSSHGSGNTIYF. CDR3 nucleotide sequence: TGTGCCAGCAGTTCCCACGGATCTGGAAACACCATATATTTT.

CDR3 residues: CSAGGSGSAEQFF. Here the CDR3 DNA reads TGCAGTGCCGGGGGTAGCGGGAGTGCTGAGCAGTTCTTC. The genes are TRBV20-1 and TRBJ2-1; 9 nucleotides match TRBD2. Germline-derived CDR1 and CDR2 are DFQATT and SNEGSKA (reference sequence). J was trimmed by 9 bases and V by 6 bases; bases with no gene match: 9. The CDR3 is 13 amino acids.

The chain couples TRBV29-1 to TRBJ2-2, with a weak D call TRBD1 (6 bases). The CDR3 runs to 14 residues. Trimming removed 6 bases at V and 6 bases at J, with 17 bases between. Germline CDR1 reads SQVTM; CDR2 reads ANQGSEA. CDR3 sequence: CSVRPRGPAGELFF. CDR3 coding DNA: TGCAGCGTGAGGCCCAGGGGACCAGCCGGGGAGCTGTTTTTT.

There are a few counts of this clonotype. The chain combines TRBV4-1 with TRBJ2-3; a weak D match, TRBD1 (6 bases). There are 16 residues in the CDR3. Germline values: CDR1 MGHRA, CDR2 YSYEKL. V was trimmed by 5 bases and J by 3 bases, leaving 18 bases between them. The CDR3 DNA sequence: TGCGCCAGCAGCGACATTATCAGGGGAATGACAGATACGCAGTATTTT. Translation: CASSDIIRGMTDTQYF.

This clonotype was detected a few times. This chain links TRBV24-1 with TRBJ2-1; D uncertain. V lost 3 bases to trimming and J lost 5 bases, with 7 bases between them. The CDR3 length is 13 residues. CDR1 is KGHDR, CDR2 SFDVKD, per germline. The CDR3 sequence: CATSDAANNEQFF. The CDR3 DNA reads TGTGCCACCAGTGATGCAGCGAACAATGAGCAGTTCTTC.

V usage is TRBV20-1 and J usage is TRBJ2-7; D gene uncertain. The CDR3 totals 12 residues. In germline, CDR1 is DFQATT, CDR2 SNEGSKA (reference sequence). The V end was cut by 4 bases, the J end by 0 bases, with 7 bases between. The CDR3 here is CSAKGGSYEQYF. For the CDR3, the DNA is TGCAGTGCTAAGGGCGGCTCCTACGAGCAGTACTTC.

The chain employs TRBV5-1 and TRBJ2-2, with a tentative D call TRBD1 (5 bases). From germline, CDR1 is SGHRS and CDR2 YFSETQ. The CDR3 spans 15 residues. V was cut by 2 bases and J by 0 bases, with 8 bases left in between. CDR3 protein: CASSFSQANTGELFF. The CDR3 bases are TGCGCCAGCAGCTTTTCACAGGCGAACACCGGGGAGCTGTTTTTT.

V and J are TRBV28 and TRBJ2-5, with 10 bases lining up with TRBD1. This CDR3 contains 16 residues. Germline CDR1 reads MDHEN; CDR2 reads SYDVKM. V lost 0 bases, J lost 5 bases, and 6 bases stayed unmatched. In DNA form, the CDR3 reads TGTGCCAGCAGTTTATGGGGACAGGGGAGAGGCGAGACCCAGTACTTC. This gives the protein CASSLWGQGRGETQYF.

The gene calls are TRBV11-2 and TRBJ2-1; 8 bases fit TRBD2. The CDR3 spans 16 residues. Germline V gives CDR1 SGHAT, CDR2 FQNNGV. V trimming: 4 bases; J trimming: 9 bases; junction bases outside the gene matches: 14. CDR3 region: CASSSGTRGGVGEQFF. The CDR3 nucleotides read TGTGCCAGCAGCTCCGGGACTAGGGGCGGTGTAGGTGAGCAGTTCTTC.

This sequence joins TRBV5-1 and TRBJ2-1; D is perhaps TRBD1 or TRBD2 (6 bases each). This CDR3 spans 12 amino acids. The germline V gene encodes CDR1 SGHRS and CDR2 YFSETQ. Trimming removed 4 bases from V and 8 bases from J, with 10 bases in between. The CDR3 DNA reads as TGCGCCAGCAGCCCGGAGGGGGATGAGCAGTTCTTC. Protein: CASSPEGDEQFF.

The chain links TRBV3-1 to TRBJ1-6, with D uncertain. This CDR3 is 12 amino acids long. Germline CDR1 is LGHDT and CDR2 is YNNKEL (reference sequence). V gave up 2 bases and J gave up 9 bases, with 5 bases separating them. CDR3: CASSQSTSPLHF. The CDR3 DNA reads as TGTGCCAGCAGCCAAAGTACTTCACCCCTCCACTTT.

This clonotype came up a few times. The V and J genes are TRBV6-5 and TRBJ2-1; D may correspond to TRBD1 or TRBD2 (5 bases each). The V end lost 6 bases, the J end lost 10 bases, and 16 bases lay between the germline ends. Germline V gene lookup returns CDR1 MNHEY and CDR2 SVGAGI. This CDR3 is 13 amino acids long. CDR3 amino acids: CASRPGKWGEQFF. The CDR3 bases are TGTGCCAGCAGGCCAGGGAAGTGGGGGGAGCAGTTCTTC.

The chain recombines TRBV6-2 or TRBV6-3 with TRBJ2-7, with D possibly being TRBD2 (7 bases). This CDR3 has 15 residues. Trimming took 7 bases from V and 5 from J, leaving 21 bases between them. Germline values: CDR1 MNHEY, CDR2 SVGEGT. The CDR3: CASTEGGTRPHEQYF. The CDR3 coding sequence is TGTGCCAGCACCGAGGGAGGGACAAGGCCGCACGAGCAGTACTTC.

This rearrangement joins TRBV7-6 to TRBJ2-3, with a possible D match to TRBD1 (6 bases). This CDR3 spans 15 amino acids. Germline lookup yields CDR1 SGHVS and CDR2 FNYEAQ. Trimming removed 5 bases from V and 0 bases from J, with 12 bases in between. The CDR3 nucleotides are TGTGCCAGCAGCGCTCGGACAGATAGCACAGATACGCAGTATTTT. Its translation: CASSARTDSTDTQYF.

The rearrangement joins TRBV20-1 to TRBJ2-7; D may be TRBD1 or TRBD2 (5 bases each). V dropped 6 bases and J dropped 0 bases, with 12 bases sitting between them. Per the germline V gene, CDR1 is DFQATT and CDR2 is SNEGSKA (reference sequence). The CDR3 runs 13 residues. CDR3 region: CSAPPGSSYEQYF. DNA for the CDR3: TGCAGTGCCCCCCCAGGGAGCTCCTACGAGCAGTACTTC.

This chain links TRBV24-1 with TRBJ2-3, with a tentative D call TRBD1 (6 bases). Germline assignment: CDR1 KGHDR and CDR2 SFDVKD. Trimming took 4 bases from V and 5 from J, leaving 12 bases between them. The CDR3 extends over 14 amino acids. CDR3 nucleotides: TGTGCCACCAGTGAGTGGGGGCGAGAAGATACGCAGTATTTT. Its protein is CATSEWGREDTQYF.

This clonotype was detected only a few times. The chain employs TRBV5-1 and TRBJ2-7; D may correspond to TRBD1 or TRBD2 (5 bases each). Looked up from germline, CDR1 is SGHRS and CDR2 is YFSETQ. Trimming pared 4 bases from V and 3 bases from J, leaving 17 bases between. The CDR3 totals 15 residues. CDR3 coding DNA: TGCGCCAGCAGCACCGGACGGGGCTTCGGCTACGAGCAGTACTTC. Protein product: CASSTGRGFGYEQYF.